These 30 T cell receptor beta chains were sequenced from one sample in a study of blood T cell repertoires in COVID-19. Libraries were prepared by immunoSEQ multiplex PCR; TCRdb keeps only in-frame clonotypes and omits some of them. The sample shows about 210,000 clones, about four fifths of them seen only once. Sequencing input: peripheral blood. These receptors were collected from a woman of 80 years or more with COVID-19, enrolled during active disease.

J is TRBJ2-7 and V is TRBV7-2; possible D gene TRBD2, 6 bases. CDR3 length: 15 residues. From germline, CDR1 is SGHTA and CDR2 FQGNSA. V shed 1 base and J shed 1 base, with 11 bases lying between them. The CDR3 DNA is TGTGCCAGCAGCTTAGACGTCGGGAGTTCCTACGAGCAGTACTTC. This gives the protein CASSLDVGSSYEQYF.

This clone was detected only once. The rearrangement uses TRBV5-1 and TRBJ2-3, with TRBD2 matching 13 bases. The V and J ends lost 0 bases and 13 bases, in that order; junction bases with no gene match: 8. This CDR3 has 15 amino acids. Germline lookup yields CDR1 SGHRS and CDR2 YFSETQ. The CDR3: CASSLELAGGLMEYF. The CDR3 DNA follows: TGCGCCAGCAGCTTGGAACTAGCGGGAGGGCTAATGGAGTATTTT.

The chain combines TRBV7-2 with TRBJ1-4; 10 nucleotides agree with TRBD1. This CDR3 spans 16 amino acids. The trim removed 5 bases at V and 2 bases at J, leaving 5 bases unmatched. CDR1 is SGHTA and CDR2 is FQGNSA in the germline V gene. The CDR3 spells CASSPRQGATNEKLFF. In DNA form, the CDR3 reads TGTGCCAGCAGCCCACGACAGGGGGCGACTAATGAAAAACTGTTTTTT.

The chain joins TRBV12-3 or TRBV12-4 to TRBJ1-1; maybe TRBD1 (6 bases). There are 13 residues in the CDR3. Trimming took 0 bases from V and 6 from J, leaving 8 bases between them. The CDR3 region has the DNA TGTGCCAGCAGTTTAGCGGGGGCGCCTGAAGCTTTCTTT. Its protein product is CASSLAGAPEAFF.

The J gene is TRBJ2-7, the V gene TRBV27, with 13 bases aligning to TRBD2. V gave up 8 bases and J gave up 2 bases; unmatched junction bases: 15. Germline V gene lookup returns CDR1 MNHEY and CDR2 SMNVEV (reference sequence). The CDR3 is 18 amino acids. The CDR3, as DNA: TGTGCCAGCGCTCCGACCGGGACTAGCGGGAATCGTCCCTACGAGCAGTACTTC. It specifies CASAPTGTSGNRPYEQYF.

V and J are TRBV18 and TRBJ2-6; D not certain. CDR1 is KGHSH, CDR2 LQKENI, per germline. The V end was cut by 6 bases, the J end by 0 bases, with 9 bases between. The CDR3 is 15 residues long. CDR3 in amino acids: CASSTTVSGANVLTF. The CDR3 DNA follows: TGTGCCAGCTCGACCACAGTCTCTGGGGCCAACGTCCTGACTTTC.

CDR3 sequence: CASLGTVVRGGSPLHF. The DNA of the CDR3 is TGTGCCAGCCTAGGGACCGTCGTCCGGGGGGGTTCGCCCCTCCACTTT. V usage is TRBV2 and J usage is TRBJ1-6, with a possible D match to TRBD1 (5 bases). The CDR3 runs 16 residues. V was trimmed by 8 bases and J by 13 bases, leaving 27 bases between them. CDR1 is SNHLY and CDR2 is FYNNEI in the germline V gene.

The chain uses TRBV28 and TRBJ1-5; D remains unclear. Germline-derived CDR1 and CDR2 are MDHEN and SYDVKM. CDR3 length: 18 amino acids. With 2 bases removed from V and 0 bases from J, the gap between germline ends came to 17 bases. CDR3 sequence: CASSLALPPDFSNQPQHF. DNA for the CDR3: TGTGCCAGCAGTTTAGCCCTTCCCCCGGACTTTAGCAATCAGCCCCAGCATTTT.

The chain has TRBV6-5 and TRBJ1-5, with D possibly being TRBD1 (6 bases). V lost 9 bases, J lost 7 bases, and 19 bases lay in between. CDR3 size: 14 residues. The germline gives CDR1 MNHEY, CDR2 SVGAGI. The CDR3 here is CASTDSEREQPQHF. DNA of the CDR3: TGTGCCAGTACGGACAGCGAAAGGGAACAGCCCCAGCATTTT.

This chain joins TRBV6-5 and TRBJ1-1; 8 bases align to TRBD1. The CDR3 spans 13 residues. The V segment lost 6 bases and the J segment 3 bases; nucleotides outside the gene matches: 3. Germline V gives CDR1 MNHEY, CDR2 SVGAGI. The CDR3 sequence: CASRLTGDTEAFF. The CDR3 region has the DNA TGTGCCAGCAGATTGACAGGGGACACTGAAGCTTTCTTT.

The gene calls are TRBV5-1 and TRBJ1-1, with D perhaps TRBD1 (5 bases). Germline CDR1 is SGHRS and CDR2 is YFSETQ. The V end lost 4 bases, the J end lost 0 bases, and 16 bases lay between the germline ends. This CDR3 contains 16 residues. CDR3 sequence: CASSPLTVNMNTEAFF. The DNA for the CDR3 is TGCGCCAGCAGCCCCTTGACAGTAAACATGAACACTGAAGCTTTCTTT.

In its sample, this clone was seen once. J is TRBJ2-5 and V is TRBV7-2; 9 bases line up with TRBD2. Germline CDR1 reads SGHTA; CDR2 reads FQGNSA. V lost 3 bases and J lost 5; bases outside the gene matches: 7. The CDR3 covers 15 residues. The CDR3 sequence is CASSLGSGRSETQYF. As DNA, the CDR3 is TGTGCCAGCAGCTTGGGGAGCGGGAGGTCGGAGACCCAGTACTTC. Combining the CDR3 with reference TRBV7-2 and TRBJ2-5 gives the whole variable domain GAGVSQSPSNKVTEKGKDVELRCDPISGHTALYWYRQSLGQGLEFLIYFQGNSAPDKSGLPSDRFSAERTGGSVSTLTIQRTQQEDSAVYLCASSLGSGRSETQYFGPGTRLLVL.

V usage is TRBV6-5 and J usage is TRBJ2-1, with 7 bases matching TRBD1. Germline V gene lookup returns CDR1 MNHEY and CDR2 SVGAGI. This CDR3 has 16 residues. V lost 4 bases, J lost 4 bases, and 10 bases stayed unmatched. DNA for the CDR3: TGTGCCAGCAGTTTCGATCGCAGGGGGAATTACAATGAGCAGTTCTTC. Its translation: CASSFDRRGNYNEQFF.

The chain is built from TRBV5-4 and TRBJ2-5; 9 positions agree with TRBD2. The CDR3 totals 15 residues. Germline CDR1 and CDR2: SGHNT and YYREEE (reference sequence). V lost 1 base and J lost 10; bases outside the gene matches: 11. CDR3: CASSLLTSGNRDQYF. CDR3 in DNA: TGTGCCAGCAGCTTGCTGACTAGCGGCAACAGGGACCAGTACTTC.

This clone was seen a single time. The gene calls are TRBV3-1 (or the pseudogene TRBV3-2) and TRBJ2-1; 15 nucleotides match TRBD2. Germline V gene data show CDR1 as LGHDT and CDR2 as YNNKEL (reference sequence). The CDR3 extends over 16 amino acids. V lost 6 bases and J lost 4; bases outside the gene matches: 4. CDR3 region: CASSLGTSGRYNEQFF. The DNA for the CDR3 is TGTGCCAGCAGTCTCGGGACTAGCGGGAGGTACAATGAGCAGTTCTTC.

The chain combines TRBV2 with TRBJ1-1; tentatively, D is TRBD1 (6 bases). The CDR3 sequence is 14 residues long. Trimming took 9 bases from V and 4 from J, leaving 18 bases between them. The V gene's germline CDR1 is SNHLY and CDR2 FYNNEI. This chain's CDR3 is CASTGQLMSTEAFF. CDR3 DNA sequence: TGTGCCAGTACAGGACAGCTGATGAGCACTGAAGCTTTCTTT.

This clone appeared a few times. The chain has TRBV3-1 (or the pseudogene TRBV3-2) and TRBJ1-5; no firm D call. Germline assignment: CDR1 LGHDT and CDR2 YNNKEL (reference sequence). Trimming took off 3 bases at V and 2 bases at J, with 8 bases between the two ends. The CDR3 has 14 residues. CDR3 nucleotides: TGTGCCAGCAGCCAGACACAAGGCAATCAGCCCCAGCATTTT. Its protein is CASSQTQGNQPQHF.

The gene calls are TRBV5-1 and TRBJ1-5; D is possibly TRBD1 (6 bases). V was clipped by 0 bases and J by 5 bases, with 12 bases between them. Germline CDR1 and CDR2: SGHRS and YFSETQ. The CDR3 is 15 residues long. CDR3 nucleotide sequence: TGCGCCAGCAGCTTGGCCAGGGGTGAAGATCAGCCCCAGCATTTT. This encodes CASSLARGEDQPQHF.

The chain joins TRBV3-1 (or the pseudogene TRBV3-2) to TRBJ1-5; D not certain. V was clipped by 3 bases and J by 3 bases, with 6 bases between them. This CDR3 is built from 13 residues. CDR1 LGHDT and CDR2 YNNKEL come from the germline V gene (reference sequence). The CDR3 sequence: CASSQAPNQPQHF. In DNA form, the CDR3 reads TGTGCCAGCAGCCAGGCCCCCAATCAGCCCCAGCATTTT.

This clone was counted only a few times. J is TRBJ1-1 and V is TRBV25-1, with D unresolved. The germline V and J ends were trimmed by 6 bases and 1 base, with 6 bases remaining between them. Germline V lookup: CDR1 MGHDK, CDR2 SYGVNS. The length of the CDR3 is 12 residues. The CDR3 spells CASRAGNTEAFF. Here the CDR3 DNA reads TGTGCCAGCAGGGCGGGGAACACTGAAGCTTTCTTT. Supplemented by reference TRBV25-1 and TRBJ1-1, the full variable domain reads EADIYQTPRYLVIGTGKKITLECSQTMGHDKMYWYQQDPGMELHLIHYSYGVNSTEKGDLSSESTVSRIRTEHFPLTLESARPSHTSQYLCASRAGNTEAFFGQGTRLTVV.

The chain joins TRBV7-2 to TRBJ2-3; the match to TRBD1 covers 7 bases. The CDR3 extends over 16 amino acids. V shed 5 bases, J shed 5 bases, and the junction held 13 bases outside the gene matches. In germline, CDR1 is SGHTA, CDR2 FQGNSA. The CDR3 spells CASSDTPGRGRDTQYF. CDR3 coding DNA: TGTGCCAGCAGCGACACCCCGGGCAGGGGGAGAGATACGCAGTATTTT.

V usage is TRBV27 and J usage is TRBJ1-5, with D unclear. The CDR3 length is 13 residues. Trimming stripped 1 base from V and 5 bases from J, with 6 bases between. Germline CDR1 reads MNHEY; CDR2 reads SMNVEV (reference sequence). In nucleotides, the CDR3 is TGTGCCAGCAGTTTATGGGGAGATCAGCCCCAGCATTTT. As protein: CASSLWGDQPQHF.

This clone has a single count. The chain joins TRBV3-1 (or the pseudogene TRBV3-2) to TRBJ1-2; D remains unclear. V lost 1 base to trimming and J lost 8 bases, with 8 bases between them. This CDR3 is 12 amino acids long. Germline V gives CDR1 LGHDT, CDR2 YNNKEL (reference sequence). CDR3 nucleotides: TGTGCCAGCAGCCAAGGTAACGCGGGCTACACCTTC. This sequence encodes CASSQGNAGYTF.

J is TRBJ1-2 and V is TRBV19, with D uncertain. The V gene's germline CDR1 is LNHDA and CDR2 SQIVND (reference sequence). The V end was cut by 0 bases, the J end by 0 bases, with 8 bases between. The CDR3 sequence is 15 residues long. The chain's CDR3 is CASSIDSVTNYGYTF. Written as DNA, the CDR3 is TGTGCCAGTAGTATAGACAGCGTCACTAACTATGGCTACACCTTC.

This sequence joins TRBV5-1 and TRBJ2-2; 7 bases align to TRBD2. The CDR3 loop spans 16 amino acids. CDR1 is SGHRS, CDR2 YFSETQ, per germline. The V and J ends lost 4 bases and 4 bases, in that order; junction bases with no gene match: 10. CDR3 in DNA: TGCGCCAGCAGCCCCTTGGCGGGAGAGGGCACCGGGGAGCTGTTTTTT. Its translation: CASSPLAGEGTGELFF.

The rearrangement links TRBV6-5 to TRBJ2-5; a possible D gene is TRBD2 (6 bases). Trimming removed 8 bases from V and 5 bases from J, with 9 bases in between. Germline V CDR1 and CDR2: MNHEY, SVGAGI. This CDR3 contains 11 residues. DNA of the CDR3: TGTGCCAGCGGGAGGCGGGAGACCCAGTACTTC. Its protein product is CASGRRETQYF.

The rearrangement joins TRBV5-1 to TRBJ2-6; TRBD2 agrees at 7 bases. The ends lost 4 bases at V and 0 bases at J; junction bases unmatched: 1. The germline gives CDR1 SGHRS, CDR2 YFSETQ. The length of the CDR3 is 15 residues. CDR3 residues: CASSRGDSGANVLTF. CDR3 nucleotides: TGCGCCAGCAGCCGGGGGGACTCTGGGGCCAACGTCCTGACTTTC.

This clone was detected only once. This rearrangement joins TRBV5-4 to TRBJ1-2; a possible D gene is TRBD1 (6 bases). This CDR3 is built from 14 residues. CDR1 and CDR2 (germline): SGHNT, YYREEE (reference sequence). Trimming removed 0 bases from V and 8 bases from J, with 14 bases in between. In nucleotides, the CDR3 is TGTGCCAGCAGCTTGGATCGGGCAGGGGACGGCTACACCTTC. Translation gives CASSLDRAGDGYTF.

This chain uses TRBV7-8 with TRBJ2-5; possibly TRBD1 for D (6 bases). The CDR3 consists of 13 residues. V shed 6 bases and J shed 4 bases, with 12 bases lying between them. Germline values: CDR1 SGHVS, CDR2 FQNEAQ. The CDR3: CASRVDRIETQYF. The CDR3 nucleotides are TGTGCCAGCAGGGTGGACAGAATAGAGACCCAGTACTTC.

This clone was recorded many times. J is TRBJ2-1 and V is TRBV4-2; 15 nucleotides agree with TRBD2. Germline V gene data show CDR1 as LGHNA and CDR2 as YNFKEQ. The CDR3 is 18 residues long. With V trimmed by 3 bases and J by 6 bases, 9 bases remained unmatched. In nucleotides, the CDR3 is TGTGCCAGCAGCCAGGCCGGGACTAGCGGGGGGAGGCGCAATGAGCAGTTCTTC. Protein sequence: CASSQAGTSGGRRNEQFF.